This entry features one TCR beta chain sequence. The protocol was immunoSEQ multiplex PCR, while the TCRdb copy is restricted to in-frame clones and leaves out a portion. Among around 100,000 clones listed, roughly 86% were seen once. This specimen comes from a study of blood T cell repertoires in COVID-19. The CDR3 is made up of 15 amino acids. V shed 6 bases and J 1 base; nucleotides not matched to a gene: 5. CDR1 is SGHTA, CDR2 FQGNSA, per germline. The receptor was isolated from a man between 40 and 49 years old with acute or convalescent COVID-19. This chain connects TRBV7-2 to TRBJ1-2; TRBD1 aligns across 10 bases. The sequencing sample was made of peripheral blood. CDR3 residues: CASSSDRGGNYGYTF. CDR3 sequence (DNA): TGTGCCAGCAGTTCGGACAGGGGGGGTAACTATGGCTACACCTTC.